The 22 T cell receptor beta chains below were found in one sample sequenced in a study of vaccination and CD4 T cells after COVID-19. Sequencing of cultured CD4+ T cell DNA used the Oncomine TCR Beta short-read assay. Each CDR3 protein gets one entry after TCRdb re-called the PCR reads with MiXCR. The data show tens of thousands of distinct CDR3 sequences, about 60% seen once. What these receptors recognize is not known. Indicated treatment: roughly ten-day PBMC culture with coronavirus spike peptide pools or control peptides (ViraFEST assay). Sequencing was done on a sample of CD4+ T cells from blood, cultured in vitro. The source is a human donor who had recovered from COVID-19.

The chain recombines TRBV30 with TRBJ1-2, with D tentatively TRBD1 (5 bases). CDR1 and CDR2 from the germline V gene are GTSNPN and SVGIG (reference sequence). This CDR3 is 12 amino acids long. V was trimmed by 1 base and J by 8 bases, leaving 11 bases between them. The chain's CDR3 is CAWSGGPAGYTF. In DNA, the CDR3 is TGTGCCTGGAGTGGGGGACCGGCGGGCTACACCTTC. The full variable domain, rest sourced from reference TRBV30 and TRBJ1-2, is SQTIHQWPATLVQPVGSPLSLECTVEGTSNPNLYWYRQAAGRGLQLLFYSVGIGQISSEVPQNLSASRPQDRQFILSSKKLLLSDSGFYLCAWSGGPAGYTFGSGTRLTVV.

The table lists this clonotype with a few counts. The V gene is TRBV6-1, the J gene TRBJ1-2; 7 nucleotides match TRBD1. CDR1 is MNHNS, CDR2 SASEGT, per germline. J lost 0 bases, V lost 6 bases, and 7 bases had no gene match. The CDR3 runs to 15 residues. CDR3 sequence: CASSAGQLPNYGYTF. The CDR3 DNA sequence: TGTGCCAGCAGCGCGGGACAGCTTCCTAACTATGGCTACACCTTC.

The chain links TRBV7-6 to TRBJ2-7; 8 nucleotides align to TRBD2. The CDR3 is made up of 12 amino acids. The germline V gene encodes CDR1 SGHVS and CDR2 FNYEAQ. Trimming at V came to 10 bases and at J to 7 bases, leaving 9 bases not matched to a gene. The CDR3 loop reads CATRTSSGEQYF. The CDR3 coding sequence is TGTGCCACGAGGACTAGCTCTGGGGAGCAGTACTTC. Combining the CDR3 with reference TRBV7-6 and TRBJ2-7 gives the whole variable domain GAGVSQSPRYKVTKRGQDVALRCDPISGHVSLYWYRQALGQGPEFLTYFNYEAQQDKSGLPNDRFSAERPEGSISTLTIQRTEQRDSAMYRCATRTSSGEQYFGPGTRLTVT.

This clonotype was recorded a few times. The V gene is TRBV15, the J gene TRBJ1-5, with D perhaps matching TRBD1 (6 bases). The CDR3 has 16 amino acids. Trimming took off 7 bases at V and 0 bases at J, with 16 bases between the two ends. Looked up from germline, CDR1 is LNHNV and CDR2 is YYDKDF (reference sequence). As DNA, the CDR3 is TGTGCCACCACCCAGGGGCGCGGGGGTAGCAATCAGCCCCAGCATTTT. Translation: CATTQGRGGSNQPQHF. Full variable domain (remainder filled in from reference TRBV15 and TRBJ1-5): DAMVIQNPRYQVTQFGKPVTLSCSQTLNHNVMYWYQQKSSQAPKLLFHYYDKDFNNEADTPDNFQSRRPNTSFCFLDIRSPGLGDTAMYLCATTQGRGGSNQPQHFGDGTRLSIL.

This clonotype was recorded a few times. This rearrangement joins TRBV27 to TRBJ2-2; 14 bases align to TRBD2. The V and J ends lost 3 bases and 3 bases, in that order; junction bases with no gene match: 12. CDR1 and CDR2 from the germline V gene are MNHEY and SMNVEV (reference sequence). CDR3 size: 20 residues. CDR3 sequence: CASSFSRLRLAGGDTGELFF. CDR3 coding DNA: TGTGCCAGCAGTTTCAGCCGCCTTAGACTAGCGGGAGGGGACACCGGGGAGCTGTTTTTT.

About this clonotype: Mismatch with germline at one junction end may stem from a read error. V and J are TRBV2 and TRBJ1-2, with 8 bases that match TRBD1. Germline V gene data show CDR1 as SNHLY and CDR2 as FYNNEI. The CDR3 has 15 residues. In nucleotides, the CDR3 is TGTGCCAGCAGGCCGAACAGGGGGTTGAACTATGGCTACGCCTTC. Translating it yields CASRPNRGLNYGYAF.

The V and J genes are TRBV24-1 and TRBJ2-1; 9 positions agree with TRBD2. The junction had 9 bases not matched to a gene; V was cut back by 4 bases and J by 9 bases. Looked up from germline, CDR1 is KGHDR and CDR2 is SFDVKD. The CDR3 sequence is 15 residues long. The CDR3 DNA is TGTGCCACCAGTGACAGTAGCGGGAGAAGTGGTGAGCAGTTCTTC. Its translation: CATSDSSGRSGEQFF.

V gene TRBV24-1 combines with J gene TRBJ2-3; D is uncertain. CDR3 length: 17 amino acids. V was pared by 5 bases and J by 2 bases, with 19 bases between. The germline V gene encodes CDR1 KGHDR and CDR2 SFDVKD. The CDR3 sequence is CATSGLNGHLSTDTQYF. The CDR3 DNA sequence: TGTGCCACCAGTGGATTGAACGGTCACCTTTCCACAGATACGCAGTATTTT.

In its sample, this clonotype was seen a few times. The gene calls are TRBV27 and TRBJ1-6, with TRBD1 as a possible D gene (5 bases). Germline V gene lookup returns CDR1 MNHEY and CDR2 SMNVEV (reference sequence). The length of the CDR3 is 18 residues. The V and J ends lost 3 bases and 5 bases respectively, with 20 bases between them. DNA for the CDR3: TGTGCCAGCAGTTTCGGGTTGGTCGTCCTGGGGGATAATTCACCCCTCCACTTT. The encoded protein is CASSFGLVVLGDNSPLHF.

The genes are TRBV25-1 and TRBJ2-6, with 7 bases identical to TRBD2. The J segment lost 0 bases and the V segment lost 3 bases, leaving 8 bases of the junction unmatched. Germline CDR1 is MGHDK and CDR2 is SYGVNS. The CDR3 covers 18 residues. The CDR3 reads CASSENLAVLSGANVLTF. Written as DNA, the CDR3 is TGTGCCAGCAGTGAGAATCTAGCGGTCCTCTCTGGGGCCAACGTCCTGACTTTC.

This chain uses TRBV20-1 with TRBJ2-1, with D perhaps TRBD2 (5 bases). V was clipped by 6 bases and J by 2 bases, with 14 bases between them. Germline assignment: CDR1 DFQATT and CDR2 SNEGSKA (reference sequence). The CDR3 length is 14 residues. The CDR3 reads CSALASRPYNEQFF. CDR3 in DNA: TGCAGTGCCCTAGCAAGCCGCCCCTACAATGAGCAGTTCTTC.

This sequence joins TRBV12-3 or TRBV12-4 and TRBJ2-7; D is undetermined. Trimming took off 8 bases at V and 6 bases at J, with 17 bases between the two ends. The CDR3 contains 13 residues. CDR3 region: CASLTHGSTEQYF. The CDR3, as DNA: TGTGCCAGCCTGACTCATGGGTCGACCGAGCAGTACTTC.

The chain joins TRBV7-9 to TRBJ1-2, with unresolved D. The CDR3 contains 13 residues. Germline V lookup: CDR1 SEHNR, CDR2 FQNEAQ (reference sequence). Trimming cost V 5 bases and J 4 bases, with 11 bases left between them. The CDR3 here is CASSLGWSYGYTF. CDR3 DNA sequence: TGTGCCAGCAGCCTAGGGTGGAGCTATGGCTACACCTTC.

This sequence joins TRBV20-1 and TRBJ2-1, with 10 bases aligning to TRBD2. Germline values: CDR1 DFQATT, CDR2 SNEGSKA (reference sequence). V shed 5 bases, J shed 10 bases, and the junction held 17 bases outside the gene matches. The CDR3 is 16 residues long. CDR3: CSARRREAGGPGEQFF. Here the CDR3 DNA reads TGCAGTGCTCGACGCCGGGAAGCGGGAGGGCCCGGAGAGCAGTTCTTC.

This chain joins TRBV29-1 and TRBJ1-5; no reliable D call. The CDR3 has 12 amino acids. With 4 bases removed from V and 7 bases from J, the gap between germline ends came to 11 bases. Germline lookup yields CDR1 SQVTM and CDR2 ANQGSEA. The CDR3 spells CSVVIPGQPQHF. In DNA, the CDR3 is TGCAGCGTTGTGATCCCGGGCCAGCCCCAGCATTTT.

The chain uses TRBV6-1 and TRBJ1-2, with 7 bases matching TRBD1. Germline V gene lookup returns CDR1 MNHNS and CDR2 SASEGT. Trimming at V came to 7 bases and at J to 4 bases, leaving 15 bases not matched to a gene. The CDR3 sequence is 16 residues long. CDR3 in amino acids: CASIKSGTESIYGYTF. CDR3 DNA: TGTGCCAGCATCAAAAGCGGGACAGAGAGCATCTATGGCTACACCTTC.

The sample holds one count of this clonotype. This chain uses TRBV20-1 with TRBJ2-3; no clear D gene. The CDR3 runs to 15 residues. CDR1 DFQATT and CDR2 SNEGSKA come from the germline V gene (reference sequence). V was shortened by 4 bases and J by 2 bases, with 16 bases between the two germline ends. CDR3 sequence reads: CSANDRKAPTDTQYF. The CDR3 nucleotides read TGCAGTGCTAATGATCGGAAGGCTCCCACAGATACGCAGTATTTT.

The rearrangement uses TRBV7-2 and TRBJ2-1; 9 bases match TRBD2. V shed 2 bases, J shed 3 bases, and the junction held 2 bases outside the gene matches. This CDR3 comprises 15 residues. Looked up from germline, CDR1 is SGHTA and CDR2 is FQGNSA. In nucleotides, the CDR3 is TGTGCCAGCAGCTTAATGACTAGCGGCTACAATGAGCAGTTCTTC. It encodes CASSLMTSGYNEQFF.

This clonotype was found a few times. The chain employs TRBV7-2 and TRBJ1-2, with D maybe TRBD1 (6 bases). CDR3 length equals 13 residues. The V end lost 6 bases, the J end lost 4 bases, and 12 bases lay between the germline ends. Germline V lookup: CDR1 SGHTA, CDR2 FQGNSA. In DNA, the CDR3 is TGTGCCAGCAGGGGGGCAGGGGCCTATGGCTACACCTTC. Its translation: CASRGAGAYGYTF. The full variable domain, rest sourced from reference TRBV7-2 and TRBJ1-2, is GAGVSQSPSNKVTEKGKDVELRCDPISGHTALYWYRQSLGQGLEFLIYFQGNSAPDKSGLPSDRFSAERTGGSVSTLTIQRTQQEDSAVYLCASRGAGAYGYTFGSGTRLTVV.

This rearrangement joins TRBV6-5 to TRBJ1-2; D uncertain. The CDR3 extends over 13 amino acids. Germline CDR1 is MNHEY and CDR2 is SVGAGI. V lost 2 bases and J lost 5, with 9 bases in between. CDR3 bases: TGTGCCAGCAGTTACAGGGCACCATATGGCTACACCTTC. It codes for CASSYRAPYGYTF.

The V and J genes are TRBV6-1 and TRBJ2-1; D remains ambiguous. Germline V gene data show CDR1 as MNHNS and CDR2 as SASEGT. V lost 6 bases and J lost 8, with 17 bases in between. The CDR3 consists of 14 residues. CDR3 in amino acids: CASSRYRALDEQFF. In DNA, the CDR3 is TGTGCCAGCAGCCGGTATCGGGCTCTCGATGAGCAGTTCTTC.

This clonotype was detected only once. This chain joins TRBV27 and TRBJ2-2; 14 bases agree with TRBD2. Germline V gives CDR1 MNHEY, CDR2 SMNVEV (reference sequence). With V trimmed by 7 bases and J by 5 bases, 6 bases remained unmatched. This CDR3 has 16 residues. The DNA for the CDR3 is TGTGCCAGCACCTTAAGACTAGCGGGAGGGACCGGGGAGCTGTTTTTT. Its translation is CASTLRLAGGTGELFF.